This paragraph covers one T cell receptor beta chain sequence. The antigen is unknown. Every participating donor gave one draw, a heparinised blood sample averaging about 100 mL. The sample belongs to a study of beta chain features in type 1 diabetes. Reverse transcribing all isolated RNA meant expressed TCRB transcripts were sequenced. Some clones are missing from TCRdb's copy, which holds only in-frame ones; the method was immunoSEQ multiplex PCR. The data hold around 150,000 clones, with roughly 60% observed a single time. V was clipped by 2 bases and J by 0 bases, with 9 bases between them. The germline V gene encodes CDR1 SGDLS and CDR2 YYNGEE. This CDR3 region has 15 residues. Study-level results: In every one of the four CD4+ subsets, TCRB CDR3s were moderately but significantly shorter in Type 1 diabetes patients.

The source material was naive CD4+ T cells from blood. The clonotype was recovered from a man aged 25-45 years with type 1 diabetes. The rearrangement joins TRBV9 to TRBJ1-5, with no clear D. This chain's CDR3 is CASSVLGNSNQPQHF. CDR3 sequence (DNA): TGTGCCAGCAGCGTCTTAGGTAATAGCAATCAGCCCCAGCATTTT.